Below are 21 T cell receptor beta chains sequenced from a single sample in a study of blood T cell repertoires in COVID-19. TCRdb's table, derived via immunoSEQ multiplex PCR, lists solely in-frame clones and lacks some. The table shows roughly 100,000 clones, with 87% occurring only once. The material sequenced was peripheral blood. These receptor sequences come from a man aged 45 to 65 with active COVID-19.

The rearrangement joins TRBV20-1 to TRBJ2-3; a weak D match, TRBD2 (5 bases). The germline V gene has CDR1 DFQATT and CDR2 SNEGSKA (reference sequence). Trimming pared 8 bases from V and 3 bases from J, leaving 9 bases between. There are 11 residues in the CDR3. CDR3 bases: TGCAGTTGTAGCGAAACAGATACGCAGTATTTT. This codes for CSCSETDTQYF.

J is TRBJ2-5 and V is TRBV7-9; 11 bases are shared with TRBD2. Unmatched junction bases numbered 7, after V lost 2 bases and J lost 5 bases. This CDR3 spans 16 amino acids. Germline CDR1 and CDR2: SEHNR and FQNEAQ (reference sequence). CDR3 sequence (DNA): TGTGCCAGCAGCTTAAAGTGGTCTAGCGGGGGGGAGACCCAGTACTTC. This gives the protein CASSLKWSSGGETQYF.

The V call is TRBV19, the J call TRBJ1-6, with D maybe TRBD1 (5 bases). Per the germline V gene, CDR1 is LNHDA and CDR2 is SQIVND (reference sequence). The V end was cut by 5 bases, the J end by 9 bases, with 14 bases between. This CDR3 contains 14 residues. The chain's CDR3 is CASSPQGRGSPLHF. The CDR3 DNA sequence: TGTGCCAGTAGTCCCCAGGGTAGGGGTTCACCCCTCCACTTT.

This rearrangement joins TRBV3-1 (or the pseudogene TRBV3-2) to TRBJ2-5; no clear D gene. The CDR3 consists of 14 residues. Germline V gene lookup returns CDR1 LGHDT and CDR2 YNNKEL (reference sequence). With 0 bases removed from V and 5 bases from J, the gap between germline ends came to 10 bases. CDR3 loop: CASSQERRAETQYF. DNA for the CDR3: TGTGCCAGCAGCCAAGAACGTCGAGCGGAGACCCAGTACTTC.

The CDR3 loop is CASSLAGTGVEEQYF. The CDR3 coding sequence is TGCGCCAGCAGCTTAGCGGGGACAGGGGTGGAAGAGCAGTACTTC. This chain connects TRBV5-1 to TRBJ2-7; 10 nucleotides line up with TRBD1. The germline V gene encodes CDR1 SGHRS and CDR2 YFSETQ. With V trimmed by 2 bases and J by 7 bases, 9 bases remained unmatched. This CDR3 contains 15 residues.

The chain has TRBV9 and TRBJ1-3; TRBD1 is a possible D gene (5 bases). Germline V gene sequence: CDR1 SGDLS, CDR2 YYNGEE. The CDR3 sequence is 17 residues long. Trimming stripped 4 bases from V and 0 bases from J, with 17 bases between. DNA for the CDR3: TGTGCCAGCAGCCTGGAGGGCGACAGTTACTCTGGAAACACCATATATTTT. This codes for CASSLEGDSYSGNTIYF.

This clone was counted a single time. J is TRBJ2-5 and V is TRBV10-3; unclear D gene. Between the trimmed V and J ends, which lost 3 bases and 5 bases, there was a span of 10 bases. This CDR3 comprises 13 residues. Looked up from germline, CDR1 is ENHRY and CDR2 is SYGVKD. The DNA for the CDR3 is TGTGCCATCAGTGATCCAGTTCAGGAGACCCAGTACTTC. This codes for CAISDPVQETQYF.

The genes are TRBV7-6 and TRBJ2-3, with 8 bases lining up with TRBD2. Germline V gene lookup returns CDR1 SGHVS and CDR2 FNYEAQ. J lost 4 bases, V lost 6 bases, and 9 bases had no gene match. CDR3 size: 15 residues. The DNA of the CDR3 is TGTGCCAGCAGTCATCCGGGACTAGGAGCAGATACGCAGTATTTT. Translating gives CASSHPGLGADTQYF.

A few counts support this clone. This chain joins TRBV18 and TRBJ1-1, with 8 bases lining up with TRBD1. This CDR3 has 14 residues. The germline V gene has CDR1 KGHSH and CDR2 LQKENI. V lost 2 bases and J lost 6; bases outside the gene matches: 5. CDR3 DNA sequence: TGTGCCAGCTCACCAGGACAGGGTTTTTCTGAAGCTTTCTTT. This sequence encodes CASSPGQGFSEAFF.

CDR3 DNA sequence: TGTGCTAGTGGTTTGGTACGGCAGGGAAGAAACACCATATATTTT. Translating gives CASGLVRQGRNTIYF. The rearrangement uses TRBV12-5 and TRBJ1-3, with D perhaps TRBD1 (5 bases). Between the trimmed V and J ends, which lost 0 bases and 5 bases, there was a span of 11 bases. CDR3 length equals 15 residues. CDR1 is LGHNT, CDR2 FRNRAP, per germline.

The table lists this clone with a count of one. The V and J genes are TRBV15 and TRBJ2-3; D perhaps matches TRBD1 (5 bases). Germline CDR1 is LNHNV and CDR2 is YYDKDF (reference sequence). V was pared by 0 bases and J by 3 bases, with 10 bases between. The CDR3 covers 15 residues. CDR3 DNA: TGTGCCACCAGCAGAGACTTCAGGGAAACAGATACGCAGTATTTT. Protein product: CATSRDFRETDTQYF.

This clone has only a few counts. The rearrangement joins TRBV19 to TRBJ2-3; D perhaps matches TRBD1 (5 bases). The V gene's germline CDR1 is LNHDA and CDR2 SQIVND (reference sequence). The length of the CDR3 is 12 residues. Trimming left V 4 bases short and J 7 bases short, with 9 bases between. The CDR3 DNA reads TGTGCCAGTAGTACCTCAGGGAATACGCAGTATTTT. It specifies CASSTSGNTQYF.

This chain links TRBV7-2 with TRBJ2-1, with 15 bases lining up with TRBD2. The CDR3 spans 16 residues. The V gene's germline CDR1 is SGHTA and CDR2 FQGNSA. V shed 5 bases and J 8 bases; nucleotides not matched to a gene: 7. The CDR3 coding sequence is TGTGCCAGCAGCCGCCGGACTAGCGGGGGGGCATATGAGCAGTTCTTC. It translates to CASSRRTSGGAYEQFF.

The V and J genes are TRBV2 and TRBJ1-2; D ambiguous. CDR1 is SNHLY, CDR2 FYNNEI, per germline. The CDR3 runs 12 residues. Trimming left V 3 bases short and J 4 bases short, with 6 bases between. CDR3 residues: CASSDSGYGYTF. The CDR3 bases are TGTGCCAGCAGTGACAGCGGCTATGGCTACACCTTC.

This CDR3 reads CASSFRQGNTEAFF. The CDR3 DNA follows: TGTGCCAGCAGTTTTCGACAGGGGAACACTGAAGCTTTCTTT. The gene calls are TRBV27 and TRBJ1-1; 7 positions match TRBD1. The germline CDR1 and CDR2 sequences are MNHEY and SMNVEV (reference sequence). The CDR3 loop spans 14 amino acids. Trimming took 3 bases from V and 1 from J; bases not matched to a gene: 2.

This rearrangement joins TRBV9 to TRBJ1-4, with 7 positions matching TRBD1. The CDR3 has 17 amino acids. With V trimmed by 4 bases and J by 0 bases, 9 bases remained unmatched. Germline V lookup: CDR1 SGDLS, CDR2 YYNGEE. CDR3 in DNA: TGTGCCAGCAGCACCTTAAGGGACAGACCAACTAATGAAAAACTGTTTTTT. As protein: CASSTLRDRPTNEKLFF. Full variable domain (outside the CDR3, taken from reference TRBV9 and TRBJ1-4): DSGVTQTPKHLITATGQRVTLRCSPRSGDLSVYWYQQSLDQGLQFLIQYYNGEERAKGNILERFSAQQFPDLHSELNLSSLELGDSALYFCASSTLRDRPTNEKLFFGSGTQLSVL.

This chain uses TRBV5-6 with TRBJ1-5, with a possible D match to TRBD1 (6 bases). Germline-derived CDR1 and CDR2 are SGHDT and YYEEEE. The CDR3 sequence is 13 residues long. Trimming removed 5 bases from V and 4 bases from J, with 10 bases in between. CDR3 coding DNA: TGTGCCAGCAGTTCAGGGGCTAATCAGCCCCAGCATTTT. This encodes CASSSGANQPQHF. Using reference TRBV5-6 and TRBJ1-5 for the parts outside the CDR3, the full variable domain is DAGVTQSPTHLIKTRGQQVTLRCSPKSGHDTVSWYQQALGQGPQFIFQYYEEEERQRGNFPDRFSGHQFPNYSSELNVNALLLGDSALYLCASSSGANQPQHFGDGTRLSIL.

V usage is TRBV27 and J usage is TRBJ2-3; 7 nucleotides match TRBD2. Trimming took 3 bases from V and 10 from J; bases not matched to a gene: 4. CDR1 is MNHEY and CDR2 is SMNVEV in the germline V gene (reference sequence). The CDR3 consists of 12 residues. This CDR3 is CASSFAAGAQYF. CDR3 nucleotides: TGTGCCAGCAGTTTCGCGGCGGGGGCGCAGTATTTT.

About this clone: Other DNA sequences in the same sample also yield this CDR3. This chain uses TRBV30 with TRBJ2-6; D may be TRBD2 (6 bases). The CDR3 loop spans 13 amino acids. V gave up 5 bases and J gave up 4 bases, with 9 bases separating them. The germline V gene has CDR1 GTSNPN and CDR2 SVGIG (reference sequence). This chain's CDR3 is CAWGAGGANVLTF. The CDR3 nucleotides are TGTGCCTGGGGTGCGGGGGGGGCCAACGTCCTGACTTTC. Together with reference TRBV30 and TRBJ2-6, the CDR3 gives the full variable domain: SQTIHQWPATLVQPVGSPLSLECTVEGTSNPNLYWYRQAAGRGLQLLFYSVGIGQISSEVPQNLSASRPQDRQFILSSKKLLLSDSGFYLCAWGAGGANVLTFGAGSRLTVL.

This clone was counted between two and nine times. The V and J genes are TRBV7-9 and TRBJ1-6; no clear D. Germline-derived CDR1 and CDR2 are SEHNR and FQNEAQ (reference sequence). The V end lost 6 bases, the J end lost 7 bases, and 13 bases lay between the germline ends. This CDR3 has 14 amino acids. The CDR3 region has the DNA TGTGCCAGCAGTCGGGCCCCGGGGAATTCACCCCTCCACTTT. Protein sequence: CASSRAPGNSPLHF.

This chain uses TRBV2 with TRBJ2-7; 8 bases map to TRBD1. Germline trimming cut 6 bases from V and 6 bases from J; bases unmatched to any gene: 13. This CDR3 spans 15 amino acids. Germline V lookup: CDR1 SNHLY, CDR2 FYNNEI. This CDR3 reads CASREQGGSQGEQYF. CDR3 coding DNA: TGTGCCAGCAGAGAACAGGGGGGATCCCAGGGCGAGCAGTACTTC.